This is a list of T cell receptor beta chains from one sample in a study of T cell responses to AZD1222 COVID-19 vaccine. Only in-frame clones appear in the TCRdb table, and some are missing; sequencing was by immunoSEQ multiplex PCR. The table lists about 150,000 clones, 88% of them singletons. The sequenced sample was peripheral blood, obtained on day 0 of AZD1222 vaccination. These receptors all stem from an adult in good health. Both conserved end residues are part of each CDR3. Fields, in order: V gene, J gene, CDR3 protein.

>TRBV4-3|TRBJ2-2
CASSQVIPGELFF
>TRBV7-3|TRBJ1-1
CASSSGQNTEAFF
>TRBV21-1|TRBJ1-5
CASSNSGPYSNQPQHF
>TRBV19|TRBJ1-2
CASTEDNYGYTF
>TRBV7-3|TRBJ1-3
CASSSDSGNTIYF
>TRBV4-2|TRBJ2-1
CASSQDNRGQYNEQFF
>TRBV11-2|TRBJ2-3
CASSTRGRGDTQYF
>TRBV6-5|TRBJ1-2
CASSYSSSFGDPGYTF
>TRBV5-1|TRBJ1-1
CASRGNTEAFF
>TRBV11-3|TRBJ2-1
CASSLEGTSGVTEQFF
>TRBV30|TRBJ2-1
CAWRLGNSGGPAEQFF
>TRBV15|TRBJ2-7
CATSRDRTYEQYF
>TRBV18|TRBJ2-3
CASSGPGLASDTQYF
>TRBV7-2|TRBJ2-5
CASSSWTATQYF
>TRBV7-6|TRBJ2-5
CASSLSLETQYF
>TRBV6-2/TRBV6-3|TRBJ2-3
CASSYSTQPFTDTQYF
>TRBV10-3|TRBJ1-2
CAINPQGKHGYTF
>TRBV3-1/TRBV3-2|TRBJ1-1
CASSPERVFRTEAFF
>TRBV28|TRBJ2-3
CASRRGGTDTQYF
>TRBV2|TRBJ1-5
CASSEGWEPQHF
>TRBV18|TRBJ1-1
CASSGTEAFF
>TRBV9|TRBJ1-3
CASSITGAAGNTIYF
>TRBV29-1|TRBJ1-2
CSVWLINYGYTF
>TRBV3-1/TRBV3-2|TRBJ1-5
CASGPGTVNQPQHF
>TRBV9|TRBJ1-2
CASSQRQGIYGYTF
>TRBV3-1/TRBV3-2|TRBJ2-3
CASSQVLLAGSTDTQYF
>TRBV18|TRBJ1-2
CASSPPAGGYGYTF
>TRBV19|TRBJ1-3
CASSSYTGQGNTIYF
>TRBV2|TRBJ1-2
CASLPGQGHYGYTF
>TRBV21-1|TRBJ2-7
CASRDTEGTGEQYF
>TRBV2|TRBJ1-1
CASTLNTEAFF
>TRBV28|TRBJ1-2
CASSQRAEGYTF
>TRBV7-9|TRBJ2-5
CASSLGARAGAKETQYF
>TRBV6-5|TRBJ2-1
CASSYSRALVNEQFF
>TRBV4-2|TRBJ1-1
CASSSTEGGETEAFF
>TRBV5-1|TRBJ2-7
CASSRDRGNYEQYF
>TRBV9|TRBJ1-2
CASSPRSPRNGYTF
>TRBV7-9|TRBJ2-1
CASSSTGTVDEQFF
>TRBV3-1/TRBV3-2|TRBJ2-3
CASSQGGSLQDTQYF
>TRBV9|TRBJ2-7
CASSQGAAPRKQYF
>TRBV27|TRBJ2-5
CASSYKRGVQETQYF
>TRBV6-5|TRBJ1-4
CASSYLTVTPEKLFF
>TRBV6-2/TRBV6-3|TRBJ2-7
CASSSRSGLPFVYEQYF
>TRBV6-2/TRBV6-3|TRBJ2-3
CASSYSIRSVADTQYF
>TRBV19|TRBJ2-5
CASSIGQGAETQYF